This T cell receptor (beta chain) was retrieved from a study of cytomegalovirus exposure and HLA in healthy donors (TCRdb year 2017). Background on the whole study: An earlier analysis of 587 of the donors reported about 290 Gb of sequence data and some 120 million unique TCR beta sequences from roughly 180 million T cells. About five DR-DQ haplotypes were treated as single units for association and clustering because of strong linkage in the cohort. In the later analysis, no new phenotypic data were used to find candidate immune exposures; instead, reliance was placed on TCR beta sequences and their occurrence across donors. To study patterns of TCR occurrence, a later analysis re-analyzed previously published TCR beta repertoires from more than 550 donors and added high-resolution HLA genotyping. Typing coverage differed by locus: A, B, C, DRB1 and DQB1 were typed in roughly 629-630 donors, DQA1 in roughly 510, DPA1 in over 600, and DPB1 in 472. Donor age, sex, ethnicity and CMV serostatus were collected together with the repertoire data. A later genetic analysis took genome-wide SNP genotypes for 398 of the 666 donors and used that subset as a discovery cohort. Roughly 300 gigabases of sequencing data and 78 million or so unique TCR sequences were included in an early release covering around 600 HLA-typed donors. The study was designed to test whether signatures of past pathogen exposure could be identified by cataloging public T cell receptors. The T cell repertoires of roughly 660 subjects were profiled by immunosequencing and related to cytomegalovirus serostatus. Every discovery cohort repertoire had been produced on one sequencing platform. Of the roughly 400 genotyped donors, 81% were placed in the genetic ancestry cluster associated with self-reported Caucasian donors. To predict cytomegalovirus infection status, the study combined high-throughput TCR immunosequencing, statistical association of individual TCRs with disease status, and machine learning. In addition to the first cohort of approximately 650 subjects, a separate validation cohort of 120 different subjects was used. HLA typing included class I and class II loci at four-digit resolution. An earlier analysis of approximately 500 of the donors applied high-throughput TCR beta sequencing to assess whether each TCR beta V gene segment acted as functional or pseudogenic. On average, approximately 250,000 unique TCR beta nucleotide sequences were sequenced per donor among some 430 genotyped donors of the cohort, with approximately 18% of those sequences being non-productive.

Summary of the overall study and its limitations: The classifier was reported to diagnose cytomegalovirus status with high specificity and sensitivity in both the original cohort and the validation cohort. Sequencing depth was assumed to be roughly uniform across donors in the presence/absence analyses, though that assumption may not hold. Compared with the roughly 600-donor mean, donors in an Asian-associated ancestry cluster had fewer N-insertions in productive TCRs, according to a later genetic analysis. Most TCR sequences were observed very rarely across donors, whereas some public TCRs were present in many individuals. In a later analysis, HLA-associated TCR beta chains showed more clonal expansion and lower generation probabilities than non-associated chains that were equally common. A later genetic analysis associated a missense DCLRE1C variant with V-gene and J-gene trimming of TCR beta chains, and an independent cohort replicated the association. According to a later analysis, TCR association rates differed among HLA loci, with DRB1 alleles showing the most associated TCRs and HLA-C alleles showing the fewest. When HLA alleles, especially DR and DQ, strongly co-occurred, attributing TCR associations to individual alleles was difficult. The earlier analysis of nearly 600 of the donors excluded roughly 16 rarely observed V segments, including chromosome 9 orphons, because counts were too low. In a later analysis, 15,000 to 20,000 TCR beta sequences were associated with specific HLA alleles at a false discovery rate of 0.05. Some IMGT-functional V segments, including TRBV6-2 and TRBV6-3, could not be distinguished by the 87-base-pair reads and were therefore excluded. A group of highly shared sequence variants was considered likely to be a technical artifact of the sequencing pipeline. In vitro tests confirmed that a few of the cytomegalovirus-associated TCR beta chains recognize cytomegalovirus antigens. Most CMV-associated TCR beta chains appeared to be HLA-restricted in a later analysis, and the HLA associations seemed to be driven largely by CMV exposure. The authors suggested that the approach could potentially be extended to other disease states and immunological phenotypes. The only immune exposure information available for the cohort was CMV serostatus. Linkage disequilibrium might explain the correlated functional status among segregating V segments, but an unknown experimental factor could not be ruled out. Broadly in line with IMGT annotations, most TCR beta V segments showed up in productive rearrangements about 87% or about 30% of the time in an earlier analysis of around 550 of the donors. HLA typing was unavailable for some donors at each locus, so association tests used only the typed subset. A further reported finding was that TCR beta sequences accurately predicted the HLA-A and HLA-B alleles for most subjects in the first cohort. Several of the top co-occurrence clusters appeared to be linked to parvovirus B19, influenza, CMV and Epstein-Barr virus, according to a later analysis. In this cohort, only TCR beta chains were sequenced, and detectable features were limited by the absence of alpha or paired-chain data. A total of around 150 TCR beta chains were listed by the study as associated with cytomegalovirus.

In total, approximately 700 healthy bone marrow donors made up the cohort. At the time of sampling, all cohort members were nominally healthy, though unrecorded immune exposures were likely present. The donor was CMV seropositive and was included in the group of about 290 seropositive cohort members. A peripheral blood sample was provided by each donor, and peripheral blood mononuclear cells were used for TCR beta sequencing. The Qiagen DNeasy Blood Extraction Kit was used to extract genomic DNA from the blood cell samples. This clone was observed once. The antigen it recognizes is unknown. Per-nucleotide qualities are absent, and no much larger clonotype sits a single base away. Library generation was performed with the immunoSEQ multiplex PCR assay. For the multiplex PCR, a mixture combining 60 forward primers for TCR Vbeta segments and 13 reverse primers for TCR Jbeta segments was used. The CDR3 region of rearranged TCR beta genes was amplified from genomic DNA by a multiplex PCR assay. On the Illumina HiSeq System, the amplified TCR beta libraries were sequenced as 87-base-pair reads. The original pipeline was this. In a later analysis, some 80 million unique TCR beta chains were counted across the roughly 700 repertoires, and about 9.9 million of these chains were shared by at least two donors. Raw reads were error-corrected and collapsed into unique sequences by a nearest-neighbor algorithm in which closely related sequences were merged to remove PCR and sequencing errors. To assign V, D and J gene segments, CDR3 sequences were aligned to IMGT reference sequences. For a sequence to be retained, a match of at least six nucleotides was required to both a V gene segment and a J gene segment. A rearrangement was called productive if the CDR3 had no stop codons and remained in frame with V and J, and every other rearrangement was called non-productive. CDR3 was defined by IMGT convention, running from the second conserved V-encoded cysteine to the conserved J-encoded phenylalanine. Sequences without an unambiguous match to a single V gene segment were excluded from the earlier analysis of 500 to 700 of the donors. In an earlier analysis of 450 to 750 of the donors, a V segment was called functional when productive rearrangements were above 56.7%, and segregating when the standard deviation between donors exceeded 5%. To diagnose cytomegalovirus status from the catalog of TCR beta chain sequences, a statistical classification framework was built. In a later analysis, V and J genes were assigned by comparing TCR nucleotide sequences against IMGT/GENE-DB human TR gene sequences. The TCRdist pipeline was used in a later analysis to assign CDR3 sequences and most-parsimonious VDJ recombination scenarios. In a later analysis, each TCR beta chain was defined by its CDR3 amino acid sequence together with its V-gene family, and reads lacking a unique V-gene family were excluded. In a later analysis, fewer than 600 highly shared, low-generation-probability nucleotide sequences were removed to address suspected cross-contamination and a sequencing artifact. In a later analysis, a clonal expansion index was calculated for each public chain from normalized within-repertoire ranks of inferred template counts. In a later analysis, generation probabilities were computed with a VDJ recombination model fitted to out-of-frame rearrangements, and the resulting probabilities were checked against IGoR. Hypergeometric tests were used in a later analysis to score TCR-TCR, TCR-HLA and TCR-CMV co-occurrence, with a repertoire-size bias correction applied to the TCR pairs. In a later analysis, false discovery rates were estimated by permuting HLA or CMV assignments 20 times. In a later analysis, co-occurring TCRs were grouped using DBSCAN, and TCRdist sequence similarity was added for clustering within HLA-allele-positive subsets. Repertoires with fewer than 30,000 or more than 120,000 public chains were left out of co-occurrence clustering, as were about five repertoires with anomalous nucleotide sharing. Here the immuneACCESS table is served through TCRdb, limited to in-frame sequences with V and J called. Missing clones are a known gap in these copies; in checked studies unresolved V genes cover under half, and the rest lacks a known reason. The V and J calls and clone size are taken from that table; D and trimming were inferred from the DNA. The sample table contains a few hundred thousand clones; only one count was recorded for around 86% of them. The ten biggest clones cover about 9.4% of the sample.

At the junction V is shortened by 1 base and J by 4 bases, with 8 bases in between. For CDR1 and CDR2, the germline V gene lists MRHNA and SNTAGT. The CDR3 contains 14 residues, cysteine and phenylalanine counted. Only the CDR3 DNA stays, 42 bases, in frame from base 1. The chain is made from TRBV6-4 and TRBJ1-5; no D gene can be assigned with confidence. The material sequenced was PBMCs. This receptor was identified in a woman aged 45-65 years in good health and CMV-seropositive. The CDR3 here reads CASSDLGANQPQHF. DNA sequence: TGTGCCAGCAGTGACTTGGGAGCGAATCAGCCCCAGCATTTT.